This entry lists 32 T cell receptor beta chains sequenced from one sample in a study of CD8 T cells in Susac syndrome. With random hexamers, about 0.5 to 1 ug RNA was reverse transcribed. Using its own MiXCR run on the immunoSEQ multiplex PCR reads, TCRdb lists one record per CDR3 protein. The sample lists hundreds of thousands of distinct CDR3 sequences, approximately 85% occurring once. Sequencing was done on a sample of CD8+ T cells from PBMCs. These receptors were taken from a human donor with multiple sclerosis.

The table lists this clonotype with a few counts. V usage is TRBV7-9 and J usage is TRBJ1-2; D possibly corresponds to TRBD1 (6 bases). Germline CDR1 is SEHNR and CDR2 is FQNEAQ (reference sequence). The length of the CDR3 is 13 residues. V was cut by 1 base and J by 6 bases, with 9 bases left in between. This CDR3 reads CASSLDRVHGYTF. The CDR3, as DNA: TGTGCCAGCAGCTTAGACAGGGTCCATGGCTACACCTTC. Full variable domain (remainder filled in from reference TRBV7-9 and TRBJ1-2): DTGVSQNPRHKITKRGQNVTFRCDPISEHNRLYWYRQTLGQGPEFLTYFQNEAQLEKSRLLSDRFSAERPKGSFSTLEIQRTEQGDSAMYLCASSLDRVHGYTFGSGTRLTVV.

J is TRBJ1-2 and V is TRBV5-1; D is unclear. Germline V gives CDR1 SGHRS, CDR2 YFSETQ. Trimming removed 0 bases from V and 4 bases from J, with 7 bases in between. There are 13 residues in the CDR3. The CDR3 region is CASSLGLLYGYTF. DNA of the CDR3: TGCGCCAGCAGCTTGGGGCTTCTCTATGGCTACACCTTC. The full variable domain, its missing parts supplied by reference TRBV5-1 and TRBJ1-2, is KAGVTQTPRYLIKTRGQQVTLSCSPISGHRSVSWYQQTPGQGLQFLFEYFSETQRNKGNFPGRFSGRQFSNSRSEMNVSTLELGDSALYLCASSLGLLYGYTFGSGTRLTVV.

This clonotype occurred once. The chain employs TRBV20-1 and TRBJ2-7, with TRBD1 as a possible D gene (5 bases). CDR1 is DFQATT, CDR2 SNEGSKA, per germline (reference sequence). The CDR3 spans 14 residues. V gave up 0 bases and J gave up 3 bases, with 12 bases separating them. The DNA of the CDR3 is TGCAGTGCTAGAGATCAGGGCAGGGTCTACGAGCAGTACTTC. This codes for CSARDQGRVYEQYF.

This rearrangement joins TRBV5-4 to TRBJ1-2, with D tentatively TRBD1 (6 bases). Trimming removed 0 bases at V and 4 bases at J, with 22 bases between. The CDR3 has 18 residues. The germline gives CDR1 SGHNT, CDR2 YYREEE (reference sequence). Here the CDR3 DNA reads TGTGCCAGCAGCTTGGGTCCGGGGGGGCCAACTAAATCCTATGGCTACACCTTC. It codes for CASSLGPGGPTKSYGYTF.

This clonotype was detected a few times. V usage is TRBV23-1 and J usage is TRBJ1-2, with 9 positions matching TRBD1. TRBV23-1 is recorded as an ORF, its role being uncertain. The CDR3 consists of 21 residues. The junction had 25 bases not matched to a gene; V was cut back by 6 bases and J by 2 bases. CDR3 DNA sequence: TGCGCCAGCAGAACACGACATACCACCGGGACAGGGAGTGGTAAGAACTATGGCTACACCTTC. Amino acid sequence: CASRTRHTTGTGSGKNYGYTF.

The genes are TRBV7-9 and TRBJ1-2, with TRBD1 matching over 8 bases. Germline CDR1 is SEHNR and CDR2 is FQNEAQ (reference sequence). Trimming at V came to 5 bases and at J to 3 bases, leaving 2 bases not matched to a gene. CDR3 size: 13 residues. The CDR3 loop reads CASSPGGHYGYTF. Written as DNA, the CDR3 is TGTGCCAGCAGCCCAGGGGGCCACTATGGCTACACCTTC. The entire variable domain, with the rest obtained from reference TRBV7-9 and TRBJ1-2, is as follows: DTGVSQNPRHKITKRGQNVTFRCDPISEHNRLYWYRQTLGQGPEFLTYFQNEAQLEKSRLLSDRFSAERPKGSFSTLEIQRTEQGDSAMYLCASSPGGHYGYTFGSGTRLTVV.

The genes are TRBV6-5 and TRBJ2-2, with TRBD2 matching over 8 bases. The CDR3 consists of 16 residues. Per germline, CDR1 MNHEY and CDR2 SVGAGI. V was clipped by 0 bases and J by 7 bases; unmatched bases: 7. This CDR3 reads CASSYSTGGTSGELFF. The DNA of the CDR3 is TGTGCCAGCAGTTACTCGACGGGGGGGACTAGCGGGGAGCTGTTTTTT.

The gene calls are TRBV11-3 and TRBJ1-3, with D uncertain. The CDR3 is 14 amino acids. The germline gives CDR1 SGHNT, CDR2 YENEEA. V gave up 1 base and J gave up 4 bases, with 8 bases separating them. The CDR3 DNA is TGTGCCAGCAGCTTAGGGGCCGGAGGAAACACCATATATTTT. The encoded protein is CASSLGAGGNTIYF.

The chain employs TRBV7-9 and TRBJ2-7; D possibly corresponds to TRBD1 (5 bases). This CDR3 has 14 amino acids. Germline V gene sequence: CDR1 SEHNR, CDR2 FQNEAQ (reference sequence). The V end was cut by 4 bases, the J end by 3 bases, with 13 bases between. The CDR3 region has the DNA TGTGCCAGCAGCTCCAACGGCCAGGGCTACGAGCAGTACTTC. Translated: CASSSNGQGYEQYF. Using reference TRBV7-9 and TRBJ2-7 for the parts outside the CDR3, the full variable domain is DTGVSQNPRHKITKRGQNVTFRCDPISEHNRLYWYRQTLGQGPEFLTYFQNEAQLEKSRLLSDRFSAERPKGSFSTLEIQRTEQGDSAMYLCASSSNGQGYEQYFGPGTRLTVT.

This rearrangement joins TRBV30 to TRBJ1-1; the D gene is possibly TRBD1 (5 bases). This CDR3 spans 15 amino acids. Looked up from germline, CDR1 is GTSNPN and CDR2 is SVGIG (reference sequence). V gave up 2 bases and J gave up 1 base, with 14 bases separating them. CDR3 coding DNA: TGTGCCTGGAGTATCATTCTCGGGGGGAACACTGAAGCTTTCTTT. Its protein product is CAWSIILGGNTEAFF.

This rearrangement joins TRBV20-1 to TRBJ2-3; possible D gene TRBD1, 6 bases. This CDR3 region has 14 residues. Per the germline V gene, CDR1 is DFQATT and CDR2 is SNEGSKA (reference sequence). Deletions cut 1 base from V and 6 bases from J, with 14 bases between. The CDR3 DNA reads TGCAGTGCTAGAGCGGCAGGGGAAGGGGATACGCAGTATTTT. Amino acid sequence: CSARAAGEGDTQYF.

The chain links TRBV12-3 or TRBV12-4 to TRBJ1-1; D is perhaps TRBD1 (5 bases). CDR3 length: 14 amino acids. Trimming stripped 4 bases from V and 6 bases from J, with 15 bases between. This CDR3 is CASSSSDGGPEAFF. In DNA, the CDR3 is TGTGCCAGCAGTTCCTCAGATGGGGGTCCTGAAGCTTTCTTT.

The rearrangement links TRBV5-4 to TRBJ2-5, with D maybe TRBD2 (5 bases). The CDR3 is 15 amino acids. Trimming pared 3 bases from V and 5 bases from J, leaving 17 bases between. The V gene's germline CDR1 is SGHNT and CDR2 YYREEE (reference sequence). The CDR3 region has the DNA TGTGCCAGCAGCTCGACGGGTTTGCCGGGGGAGACCCAGTACTTC. Residues: CASSSTGLPGETQYF.

The chain combines TRBV19 with TRBJ2-3; D uncertain. The length of the CDR3 is 16 residues. V was shortened by 1 base and J by 0 bases, with 11 bases between the two germline ends. CDR1 LNHDA and CDR2 SQIVND come from the germline V gene (reference sequence). As DNA, the CDR3 is TGTGCCAGTAGTATAGGCACGACGGAGAGCACAGATACGCAGTATTTT. This gives the protein CASSIGTTESTDTQYF.

In its sample, this clonotype was seen a few times. The chain joins TRBV5-4 to TRBJ2-2; TRBD1 or TRBD2 may be the D gene (5 bases each). The CDR3 runs 15 residues. V was pared by 3 bases and J by 6 bases, with 15 bases between. Germline V CDR1 and CDR2: SGHNT, YYREEE (reference sequence). CDR3 in DNA: TGTGCCAGCAGCTACCCCGGGGCCCAGTCCGGGGAGCTGTTTTTT. Translation: CASSYPGAQSGELFF.

A single count supports this clonotype. The V call is TRBV4-1, the J call TRBJ2-7; 11 bases are a match to TRBD2. Trimming removed 1 base from V and 4 bases from J; junction bases left unmatched: 9. CDR1 is MGHRA, CDR2 YSYEKL, per germline. CDR3 size: 17 residues. In DNA, the CDR3 is TGCGCCAGCAGCCAAGGTTTCACTAGCGGGAGTGCGTACGAGCAGTACTTC. This translates into CASSQGFTSGSAYEQYF.

This clonotype showed up just once. The chain joins TRBV3-1 to TRBJ2-7; 7 nucleotides line up with TRBD1. CDR1 is LGHDT and CDR2 is YNNKEL in the germline V gene (reference sequence). This CDR3 region has 14 residues. Trimming removed 1 base from V and 2 bases from J; junction bases left unmatched: 2. The DNA for the CDR3 is TGTGCCAGCAGCCAAGGGGACAGCGCCTACGAGCAGTACTTC. Translation gives CASSQGDSAYEQYF.

The CDR3 sequence: CASSDGTYSSYEQYF. For the CDR3, the DNA is TGTGCCAGCAGTGACGGGACGTACAGCTCCTACGAGCAGTACTTC. This chain links TRBV12-3 or TRBV12-4 with TRBJ2-7; the D gene could be TRBD1 or TRBD2 (5 bases each). The V and J ends lost 5 bases and 0 bases respectively, with 14 bases between them. The length of the CDR3 is 15 residues.

The rearrangement joins TRBV30 to TRBJ1-1; D not certain. The V end was cut by 1 base, the J end by 1 base, with 7 bases between. CDR1 is GTSNPN, CDR2 SVGIG, per germline (reference sequence). The CDR3 is 13 amino acids. The chain's CDR3 is CAWSALGNTEAFF. As DNA, the CDR3 is TGTGCCTGGAGTGCTCTGGGGAACACTGAAGCTTTCTTT. The whole variable domain, remainder taken from reference TRBV30 and TRBJ1-1, is SQTIHQWPATLVQPVGSPLSLECTVEGTSNPNLYWYRQAAGRGLQLLFYSVGIGQISSEVPQNLSASRPQDRQFILSSKKLLLSDSGFYLCAWSALGNTEAFFGQGTRLTVV.

Here the CDR3 DNA reads TGTGCCAGCTCATACGGAGACAGGGCCCTTCTCTACGAGCAGTACTTC. It codes for CASSYGDRALLYEQYF. V is TRBV18 and J is TRBJ2-7; 7 positions agree with TRBD1. Looked up from germline, CDR1 is KGHSH and CDR2 is LQKENI. The junction had 13 bases not matched to a gene; V was cut back by 5 bases and J by 3 bases. This CDR3 is 16 amino acids long.

This clonotype came up a few times. The chain uses TRBV7-2 and TRBJ2-7; D call uncertain. Trimming cost V 4 bases and J 4 bases, with 8 bases left between them. Germline V gene lookup returns CDR1 SGHTA and CDR2 FQGNSA. The CDR3 spans 12 residues. The CDR3 region has the DNA TGTGCCAGCAGCTCTAAAGGGTACGAGCAGTACTTC. This encodes CASSSKGYEQYF.

This clonotype was found a few times. The V and J genes are TRBV6-1 and TRBJ1-2; 7 positions match TRBD1. Germline trimming cut 6 bases from V and 4 bases from J; bases unmatched to any gene: 2. Germline values: CDR1 MNHNS, CDR2 SASEGT. This CDR3 comprises 12 residues. The CDR3 reads CASRGDSYGYTF. In nucleotides, the CDR3 is TGTGCCAGCAGGGGGGACAGCTATGGCTACACCTTC.

A few counts support this clonotype. The V and J genes are TRBV6-1 and TRBJ1-2; 12 bases are shared with TRBD1. This CDR3 is built from 16 residues. Looked up from germline, CDR1 is MNHNS and CDR2 is SASEGT. The ends lost 8 bases at V and 8 bases at J; junction bases unmatched: 15. The CDR3 sequence: CASFSLGDRGQDGYTF. Written as DNA, the CDR3 is TGTGCCAGCTTTTCCCTCGGGGACAGGGGGCAGGACGGCTACACCTTC.

The chain is built from TRBV10-1 and TRBJ2-1; D possibly corresponds to TRBD1 (6 bases). CDR1 is WNHNN, CDR2 SYGVQD, per germline (reference sequence). The CDR3 covers 14 residues. Trimming pared 6 bases from V and 7 bases from J, leaving 16 bases between. In nucleotides, the CDR3 is TGCGCCAGCAGCCTCCGGGACACAGGGAATGAGCAGTTCTTC. It is translated as CASSLRDTGNEQFF.

This clonotype was observed once. The gene calls are TRBV6-4 and TRBJ2-6; D remains unclear. V shed 2 bases and J shed 0 bases, with 5 bases lying between them. The length of the CDR3 is 15 residues. From germline, CDR1 is MRHNA and CDR2 SNTAGT. The CDR3 loop is CASSDSPSGANVLTF. In DNA, the CDR3 is TGTGCCAGCAGTGACAGCCCCTCTGGGGCCAACGTCCTGACTTTC.

The V call is TRBV27, the J call TRBJ2-1; no reliable D call. CDR3 length: 12 amino acids. The V end lost 4 bases, the J end lost 10 bases, and 11 bases lay between the germline ends. Germline V CDR1 and CDR2: MNHEY, SMNVEV (reference sequence). The CDR3 reads CASSSNLWEQFF. CDR3 in DNA: TGTGCCAGCAGTTCCAATCTATGGGAGCAGTTCTTC.

V gene TRBV27 combines with J gene TRBJ2-3, with D unresolved. Trimming took 4 bases from V and 3 from J, leaving 20 bases between them. The CDR3 contains 17 residues. Germline CDR1 is MNHEY and CDR2 is SMNVEV (reference sequence). The CDR3 region has the DNA TGTGCCAGCAGTTCAATCCCGGCAGGCAAGAGAACAGATACGCAGTATTTT. Translating gives CASSSIPAGKRTDTQYF.

V and J are TRBV7-9 and TRBJ2-1; D gene uncertain. This CDR3 comprises 17 residues. Between the trimmed V and J ends, which lost 5 bases and 4 bases, there was a span of 21 bases. In germline, CDR1 is SEHNR, CDR2 FQNEAQ (reference sequence). The CDR3 protein is CASSPSGLSAFYNEQFF. Here the CDR3 DNA reads TGTGCCAGCAGCCCGTCTGGCCTATCCGCCTTTTACAATGAGCAGTTCTTC.

This clonotype was observed once. The rearrangement uses TRBV27 and TRBJ1-4; no definite D call. The CDR3 is 16 amino acids. Germline loops: CDR1 MNHEY, CDR2 SMNVEV (reference sequence). V shed 7 bases and J shed 4 bases, with 19 bases lying between them. The CDR3 DNA is TGTGCCAGCACCCCTTCTGTGGAGTCCTTTAATGAAAAACTGTTTTTT. Amino acids: CASTPSVESFNEKLFF.

This rearrangement joins TRBV25-1 to TRBJ1-4, with 7 bases identical to TRBD1. Germline V gene sequence: CDR1 MGHDK, CDR2 SYGVNS. The CDR3 covers 15 residues. V lost 5 bases to trimming and J lost 6 bases; unmatched junction nucleotides: 9. The CDR3 DNA sequence: TGTGCCAGCAGTAACGGGACAGAGGGGGATGAAAAACTGTTTTTT. Protein product: CASSNGTEGDEKLFF.

J is TRBJ2-1 and V is TRBV6-1, with 8 bases matching TRBD1. The CDR3 has 15 residues. Trimming took 2 bases from V and 7 from J; bases not matched to a gene: 7. Germline lookup yields CDR1 MNHNS and CDR2 SASEGT. The chain's CDR3 is CASSESAGGTNEQFF. The CDR3 DNA is TGTGCCAGCAGTGAATCGGCAGGGGGCACGAATGAGCAGTTCTTC.

Only one count was recorded for this clonotype. V gene TRBV14 combines with J gene TRBJ2-7; no clear D gene. Germline V lookup: CDR1 SGHDN, CDR2 FVKESK. V dropped 2 bases and J dropped 3 bases, with 8 bases sitting between them. The CDR3 contains 13 residues. CDR3 bases: TGTGCCAGCAGCCAAACCCGTTACTACGAGCAGTACTTC. It specifies CASSQTRYYEQYF.